The rows below give T cell receptor beta chains drawn from one sample of a study of CD8+ T cells in alopecia areata. Profiled with immunoSEQ multiplex PCR; TCRdb holds only in-frame clones, not every one. The profile covers about 150,000 clones, with just over 65% appearing a single time and around 0.91% taken by the ten largest. This specimen consisted of CD4+ T cells sorted from blood, obtained at week 4, from a patient treated with tofacitinib. The receptors shown here come from a human donor with alopecia areata. Each CDR3 is given with its conserved first and last residue. D genes are given only for firm matches. Only some rows state a clone size, as once, few, many or a class for expanded clones.

j_call,clone_size,d_call,v_call,cdr3_length,cdr3_nt,cdr3_aa
TRBJ2-7,-,TRBD1,TRBV28,14,TGTGCCAGCAACGAGGGACAGGGGGGCTACGAGCAGTACTTC,CASNEGQGGYEQYF
TRBJ2-5,-,TRBD2,TRBV30,15,TGTGCCTGGCAGACTAGCGGGGGGGCACGAGAGACCCAGTACTTC,CAWQTSGGARETQYF
TRBJ2-1,once,-,TRBV13,13,TGTGCCAGCGGCAGACAGGTTCCCAATGAGCAGTTCTTC,CASGRQVPNEQFF
TRBJ2-3,few,-,TRBV2,14,TGTGCCAGCAGGGCTGAGGGACACACAGATACGCAGTATTTT,CASRAEGHTDTQYF
TRBJ1-6,-,TRBD1,TRBV5-6,16,TGTGCCAGCAGCTCGCCGAGACAGGGCTTTAATTCACCCCTCCACTTT,CASSSPRQGFNSPLHF
TRBJ1-1,-,-,TRBV5-5,13,TGTGCCAGCAGCTTGGACCTCCCCACTGAAGCTTTCTTT,CASSLDLPTEAFF
TRBJ1-2,few,-,TRBV7-3,15,TGTGCCAGCAGCCCCAATCCTAGCGGAGGGGATGGCTACACCTTC,CASSPNPSGGDGYTF
TRBJ2-1,few,-,TRBV30,15,TGTGCCTGGAGGAGAAAGGGCCCCAGCGCGGGGGAGCAGTTCTTC,CAWRRKGPSAGEQFF
TRBJ2-5,-,-,TRBV7-2,14,TGTGCCAGCAGCCCTGGACGTATCCAAGAGACCCAGTACTTC,CASSPGRIQETQYF
TRBJ2-2,-,TRBD1,TRBV2,14,TGTGCCAGCCACGACAGGGGGGAGGTCGGGGAGCTGTTTTTT,CASHDRGEVGELFF
TRBJ1-2,-,-,TRBV20-1,11,TGCAGTGCTCCCCGGGGCCATGGCTACACCTTC,CSAPRGHGYTF
TRBJ2-5,-,-,TRBV10-2,13,TGCGCCACCCTGGAGAGGTACCAAGAGACCCAGTACTTC,CATLERYQETQYF
TRBJ2-5,-,-,TRBV29-1,12,TGCAGCGTGAGTGGGGGCCCGGAGACCCAGTACTTC,CSVSGGPETQYF
TRBJ1-1,-,TRBD1,TRBV29-1,14,TGCAGCGTAGACAGGGGAGGCCCGAACACTGAAGCTTTCTTT,CSVDRGGPNTEAFF
TRBJ1-1,-,-,TRBV4-3,17,TGCGCCAGCAGCCCCGACGTTCCGGGTCCTATAGGGACTGAAGCTTTCTTT,CASSPDVPGPIGTEAFF
TRBJ1-2,-,-,TRBV9,14,TGTGCCAGCAGCGTAGGTGGAGGGGAGGTTAGCTACACCTTC,CASSVGGGEVSYTF
TRBJ2-7,-,-,TRBV30,11,TGTGCCTATGACACCTCCTACGAGCAGTACTTC,CAYDTSYEQYF
TRBJ2-5,-,-,TRBV29-1,14,TGCAGCGCTGGATCGGGTGCTCTTCAAGAGACCCAGTACTTC,CSAGSGALQETQYF
TRBJ2-5,-,-,TRBV5-1,11,TGCGCCAGCATCCATACGGAGACCCAGTACTTC,CASIHTETQYF
TRBJ2-4,-,TRBD1,TRBV5-1,14,TGCGCCAGCAGTCTTCCAGGGGGCGCGAACATTCAGTACTTC,CASSLPGGANIQYF
TRBJ2-3,-,TRBD2,TRBV23-1,18,TGCGCCAGCAGTCAATCGGAGGCTAGCGGGGGCCGCGGGGATACGCAGTATTTT,CASSQSEASGGRGDTQYF
TRBJ1-4,many,TRBD1,TRBV4-2,14,TGTGCCAGCAGCAGACAGGGGCGTGATGAAAAACTGTTTTTT,CASSRQGRDEKLFF
TRBJ2-2,-,-,TRBV15,11,TGTGCCACCAGCAACACCGGGGAGCTGTTTTTT,CATSNTGELFF
TRBJ1-6,-,TRBD1,TRBV7-2,13,TGTGCCAGCAGCCAGGGACAGATCTCACCCCTCCACTTT,CASSQGQISPLHF
TRBJ1-1,once,-,TRBV29-1,12,TGCAGCGATATTACAGGGTACACTGAAGCTTTCTTT,CSDITGYTEAFF
TRBJ1-2,-,TRBD1,TRBV29-1,13,TGCAGCGTTGGAACAGGGGGTGTAGGTGGCTACACCTTC,CSVGTGGVGGYTF
TRBJ1-5,-,-,TRBV29-1,12,TGCAGCGTTGCGGGGGGCAATCAGCCCCAGCATTTT,CSVAGGNQPQHF
TRBJ1-2,-,-,TRBV30,13,TGTGCCTGGGGGCCAGGATCCCTATATGGCTACACCTTC,CAWGPGSLYGYTF